This T cell receptor (beta chain) comes out of a study of cytomegalovirus exposure and HLA in healthy donors. Looking at the study overall: The same platform was used for the 120 or so validation repertoires as for the roughly 670 first-cohort repertoires, as reported in a later analysis. Regarding the study as a whole: High sensitivity and specificity were reportedly achieved when the classifier diagnosed cytomegalovirus status. Cytomegalovirus association was listed for under 200 TCR beta chains. As confirmed in vitro, three CMV-associated chains were specific for CMV antigens.

About this clone itself: Its antigen is as yet unknown.

The method was immunoSEQ multiplex PCR; TCRdb's version includes in-frame clones alone and lacks a portion of them. The repertoire consists of about 330,000 clones, with roughly 90% occurring once and the leading ten covering about 0.8%. The CDR3 runs to 15 residues. Losses at the gene ends were 4 bases for V and 5 bases for J; bases not matched to a gene: 7. The germline gives CDR1 MNHEY, CDR2 SVGAGI. J is TRBJ1-4 and V is TRBV6-5; 7 bases align to TRBD1. Sequencing input: PBMCs. The receptor was derived from a woman between 18 and 29 years old in good health and CMV-seronegative. The CDR3 here is CASSSRQGWNEKLFF. The CDR3, as DNA: TGTGCCAGCAGTTCCCGACAGGGCTGGAATGAAAAACTGTTTTTT.